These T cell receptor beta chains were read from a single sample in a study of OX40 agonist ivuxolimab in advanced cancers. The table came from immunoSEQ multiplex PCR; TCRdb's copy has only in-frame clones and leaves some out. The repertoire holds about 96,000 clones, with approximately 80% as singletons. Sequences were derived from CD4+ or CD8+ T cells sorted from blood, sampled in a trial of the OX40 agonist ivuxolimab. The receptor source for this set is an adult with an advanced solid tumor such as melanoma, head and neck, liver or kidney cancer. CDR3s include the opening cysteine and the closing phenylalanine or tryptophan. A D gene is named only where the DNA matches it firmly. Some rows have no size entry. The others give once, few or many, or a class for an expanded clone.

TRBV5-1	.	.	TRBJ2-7	TGCGCCAGCAGCTTGAGGACTCCCACCTACGAGCAGTACTTC	CASSLRTPTYEQYF
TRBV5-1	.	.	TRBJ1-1	TGCGCCAGCAGCTTGGCGGGTTTGGGTACTGAAGCTTTCTTT	CASSLAGLGTEAFF
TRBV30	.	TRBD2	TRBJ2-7	TGTGCCTGGAGCACGGGAGGGGGGGGTTTCTACGAGCAGTACTTC	CAWSTGGGGFYEQYF
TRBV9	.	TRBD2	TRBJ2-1	TGTGCCAGCAGCGAAATAGCGGGAGTTGAGCAGTTCTTC	CASSEIAGVEQFF
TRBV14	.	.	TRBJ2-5	TGTGCCAGCAGCCAAGGGACTCCTAACACCCAGTACTTC	CASSQGTPNTQYF
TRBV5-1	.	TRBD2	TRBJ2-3	TGCGCCAGCAGCTTACTTATACCTAGCGGGGGGGCCGCAGATACGCAGTATTTT	CASSLLIPSGGAADTQYF
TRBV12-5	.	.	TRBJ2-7	TGTGCTAGTGGTTTGGCCCCTGCCAACTCTCCGACTTACGAGCAGTACTTC	CASGLAPANSPTYEQYF
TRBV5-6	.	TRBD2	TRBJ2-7	TGTGCCAGCAGCCCCGGGGGGGCAGGGGACGAGCAGTACTTC	CASSPGGAGDEQYF
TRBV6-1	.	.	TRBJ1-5	TGTGCCAGCAGTGAAGCGCAGGGTCAGCCCCAGCATTTT	CASSEAQGQPQHF
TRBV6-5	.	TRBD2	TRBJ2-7	TGTGCCAGCAGTTACGGCACCGGGACTACCTCCTACGAGCAGTACTTC	CASSYGTGTTSYEQYF
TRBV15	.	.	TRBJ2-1	TGTGCCACCAGCAGGCGCAAATACAATGAGCAGTTCTTC	CATSRRKYNEQFF
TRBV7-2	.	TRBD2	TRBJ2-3	TGTGCCAGCAGCGCCACCGGGACTAGCGGTCGGGCGGATACGCAGTATTTT	CASSATGTSGRADTQYF
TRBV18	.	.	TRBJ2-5	TGTGCCAGCTCACCACGGGTAGCGGAAGAGACCCAGTACTTC	CASSPRVAEETQYF
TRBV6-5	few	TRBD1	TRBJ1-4	TGTGCCAGCAAAGGGACAGGGAATGAAAAACTGTTTTTT	CASKGTGNEKLFF
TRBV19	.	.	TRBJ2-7	TGTGCCAGTAGTCCCTTCCCAGGGAACCGCGAGCAGTACTTC	CASSPFPGNREQYF
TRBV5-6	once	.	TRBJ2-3	TGTGCCAGCAGACAAGGGCCCTTCGGGGATACGCAGTATTTT	CASRQGPFGDTQYF
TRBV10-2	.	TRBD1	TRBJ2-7	TGCGCCAGCAGGGGACAGGGACTCTACGAGCAGTACTTC	CASRGQGLYEQYF
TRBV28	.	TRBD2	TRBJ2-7	TGTGCCAGCAGTTTAGCAGGTGTTAGCGGGAGTGTGTCCTACGAGCAGTACTTC	CASSLAGVSGSVSYEQYF
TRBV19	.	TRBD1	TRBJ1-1	TGTGCCAGTAGTCCGCAGGGGGGACACCTAAAGGGCACTGAAGCTTTCTTT	CASSPQGGHLKGTEAFF
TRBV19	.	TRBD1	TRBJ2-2	TGTGCCAGTAGTAGGGCAGGGGGAATTGGTGGCGGGGAGCTGTTTTTT	CASSRAGGIGGGELFF
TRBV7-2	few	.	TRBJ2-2	TGTGCCAGGCCGAACACCGGGGAGCTGTTTTTT	CARPNTGELFF
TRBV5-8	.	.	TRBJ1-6	TGTGCCAGCAGCTTGGGAACAGGAAGAGATTCACCCCTCCACTTT	CASSLGTGRDSPLHF